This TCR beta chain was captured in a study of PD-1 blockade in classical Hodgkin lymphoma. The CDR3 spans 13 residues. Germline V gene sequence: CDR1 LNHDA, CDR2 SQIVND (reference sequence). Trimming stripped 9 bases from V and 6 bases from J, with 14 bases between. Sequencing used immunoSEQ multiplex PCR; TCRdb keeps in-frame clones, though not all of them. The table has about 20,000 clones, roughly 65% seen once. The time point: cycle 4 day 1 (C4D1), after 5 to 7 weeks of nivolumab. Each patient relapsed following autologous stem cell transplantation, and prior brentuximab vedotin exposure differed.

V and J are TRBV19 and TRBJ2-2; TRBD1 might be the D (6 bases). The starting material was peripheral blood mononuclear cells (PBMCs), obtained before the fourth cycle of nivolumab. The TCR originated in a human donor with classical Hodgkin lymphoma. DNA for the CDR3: TGTGCCAGCAATGACAGGTTCGCCGGGGAGCTGTTTTTT. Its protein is CASNDRFAGELFF.